This entry features one TCR beta chain sequence. Which antigen it targets is not known. The sample holds no much larger clone one base away, and base qualities are not on file. Uncultured naive and memory CD4+ T cell DNA received deep-resolution immunoSEQ TCR-beta sequencing. The study's processing was this. Preprocessing removed nonproductive sequences and CDR3s not starting with C, not ending with F or W, or shorter than 7 amino acids. Cultured and uncultured naive and memory CD4+ repertoires were searched for previously identified spike- and CEF-reactive CDR3s. CDR3 homology was quantified as pairwise Levenshtein distance, calculated with the stringdist R package after three terminal residues were trimmed from each end. Here the immuneACCESS table is served through TCRdb, limited to in-frame sequences with V and J called. Missing clones are a known gap in these copies; in checked studies unresolved V genes cover under half, and the rest lacks a known reason. That table furnishes V, J and clone size, whereas the DNA furnished D and trimming. This sample gives roughly 63,000 clones in total; less than 95% of them show up just once. The ten largest clones add up to around 0.13% of the sample.

This sample was taken from a study of CD4 T cells in relation to SARS-CoV-2 and coronaviruses (dated by TCRdb to the early 2020s). Broadly, across the study: Using patient-derived lymphoblastoid cell lines, the shared crossreactive spike epitopes were mapped to their HLA restriction. At the level of individual TCR clonotypes, the study measured memory CD4+ T cell crossreactivity between SARS-CoV-2 spike protein and common cold coronavirus spike proteins. Samples from a few pre-COVID donors and the naive versus memory experiments were sequenced with the Adaptive Biotechnologies TCR-sequencing kit; other data were Illumina-based. A different, Illumina-based TCR-beta assay was used to sequence expansion assays from other donors in the study. The investigation overall reported the following: Because the crossreactivity analysis focused on spike protein, crossreactivity against other viral proteins was not assessed. Naive versus memory sequencing indicated that memory recall responses, rather than primary responses primed during culture, are detected by the assay. Because no donor provided both pre-pandemic and post-infection samples, tracing the source of pre-existing responses was limited. Small numbers of patients and of tested TCRs were a limitation of the study. In around three fifths of donors, memory CD4+ clonotypes turned up that crossrecognized SARS-CoV-2 and at least one common cold coronavirus spike. Crossreactive clones showed significantly weaker SARS-CoV-2-driven expansion than monoreactive clones, consistent with antigenic imprinting.

Germline trimming: 1 base from V, 13 bases from J; junction bases outside gene matches: 4. Reading the germline V gene (reference sequence) gives CDR1 GTSNPN and CDR2 SVGIG. From cysteine to phenylalanine, the CDR3 is 11 amino acids long. The sequence is cut down to CDR3 DNA, 33 bases in frame from base 1. CD4+ T cells from unexposed donors were collected before the COVID-19 pandemic (2011-2018). Naive and memory CD4+ T cells were separated from cryopreserved PBMCs through CD4 enrichment, which was followed by EasySep naive CD4+ T cell enrichment. The leukapheresis product used for the unexposed donors was purchased from a commercial source. PBMCs were isolated from leukapheresis product or whole blood by Ficoll-Paque PLUS gradient centrifugation. PBMCs were either cryopreserved at -140 degrees C or used fresh in the expansion assay. The QIAamp Micro DNA Kit was used to extract genomic DNA from the CD4+ T cells.

The receptor was isolated from a human donor in good health. The specimen sequenced was naive CD4+ T cells from PBMCs. The cell subset or site tag for this specimen amounts to: naive CD4+ T cells isolated by negative enrichment. The chain uses TRBV30 and TRBJ2-4, and 7 bases in between align with TRBD1. The CDR3 here reads CAWSAGTVQYF. The DNA reads TGTGCCTGGAGTGCGGGGACAGTACAGTACTTC.